The subject of this entry is one T cell receptor (beta chain). Antigen specificity is unknown. The PCR made use of 60 Vbeta and 13 Jbeta primers. Assay used: immunoSEQ multiplex PCR; TCRdb lists only in-frame clones, some missing. The sample yields fewer than 85,000 clones, 60% to 85% seen once. CDR1 is MNHNS and CDR2 is SASEGT in the germline V gene. The length of the CDR3 is 11 residues. Trimming removed 5 bases at V and 9 bases at J, with 8 bases between. This sample was included in a study of cytomegalovirus exposure and HLA in healthy donors. General study findings and limits: Exclusion applied to some V segments, including TRBV6-2 and TRBV6-3, as they were indistinguishable. Trimming of TCR beta V- and J-genes showed a link, identified in a later analysis, to a missense DCLRE1C variant.

The clonotype was recovered from a male donor in good health and CMV-seropositive. The sequenced sample was PBMCs. The chain links TRBV6-1 to TRBJ1-5; no firm D call. The CDR3 bases are TGTGCCAGCAGTCGACATTTGCCCCAGCATTTT. Translated: CASSRHLPQHF.